The 28 T cell receptor beta chains reported below all come from one sample, sequenced in a study of control samples from healthy donors and cancer patients (dated by TCRdb to 2020 to 2021). Library preparation employed the immunoSEQ multiplex PCR assay. Imported from immuneACCESS, the table was reduced by TCRdb to in-frame sequences with V and J called. These copies leave out some clones; in studies compared against another copy, an unresolved V gene accounts for under half, and the cause of the remainder is not known. The sample table lists about 130,000 clones, roughly 92% of them with a count of one. The ten largest clones take up around 0.6% of the sample. The sequenced sample was PBMCs. These receptors all stem from a man older than 75 with head and neck cancer.

V and J are TRBV2 and TRBJ1-6, with 10 positions matching TRBD1. With 7 bases clipped from V and 7 bases from J, the junction kept 4 bases outside the gene matches. The CDR3 runs 14 residues. CDR1 and CDR2 (germline): SNHLY, FYNNEI. In nucleotides, the CDR3 is TGTGCCAGCAATGGACAGGGGGGGAATTCACCCCTCCACTTT. As protein: CASNGQGGNSPLHF.

This clone was seen once. The V gene is TRBV18, the J gene TRBJ1-2; the D gene is possibly TRBD1 (5 bases). The V gene's germline CDR1 is KGHSH and CDR2 LQKENI. The CDR3 contains 12 residues. Trimming cost V 5 bases and J 4 bases, with 8 bases left between them. The CDR3 nucleotides read TGTGCCAGCTCATCACAGGTCTATGGCTACACCTTC. This sequence encodes CASSSQVYGYTF.

The CDR3, as DNA: TGCAGCGCTGGGACAGGGGGTACCTACGAGCAGTACTTC. It codes for CSAGTGGTYEQYF. The chain combines TRBV29-1 with TRBJ2-7; the match to TRBD1 covers 11 bases. There are 13 residues in the CDR3. V was pared by 7 bases and J by 2 bases, with 4 bases of the junction left unmatched. Germline loops: CDR1 SQVTM, CDR2 ANQGSEA.

The rearrangement links TRBV5-1 to TRBJ1-1; perhaps TRBD1 as D (5 bases). The length of the CDR3 is 14 residues. V shed 3 bases and J shed 7 bases, with 16 bases lying between them. Germline V gene data show CDR1 as SGHRS and CDR2 as YFSETQ. This CDR3 reads CASSSGGSYGEAFF. For the CDR3, the DNA is TGCGCCAGCAGCTCCGGGGGGTCGTATGGTGAAGCTTTCTTT.

This clone was observed a handful of times. J is TRBJ2-3 and V is TRBV6-1; D uncertain. The CDR3 extends over 17 amino acids. Germline CDR1 is MNHNS and CDR2 is SASEGT. V was cut by 0 bases and J by 2 bases, with 15 bases left in between. CDR3 DNA sequence: TGTGCCAGCAGTGAAGCGCTAGTCAGAAGGGTCACAGATACGCAGTATTTT. Protein product: CASSEALVRRVTDTQYF.

The chain is built from TRBV18 and TRBJ1-1; no clear D gene. CDR1 and CDR2 (germline): KGHSH, LQKENI. V lost 6 bases and J 7 bases, leaving 6 bases between the germline ends. The CDR3 covers 10 residues. In nucleotides, the CDR3 is TGTGCCAGCTCCCCGATTGAAGCTTTCTTT. Translation gives CASSPIEAFF.

This chain uses TRBV30 with TRBJ2-3; D call uncertain. The CDR3 totals 13 residues. Germline V gives CDR1 GTSNPN, CDR2 SVGIG (reference sequence). V dropped 3 bases and J dropped 4 bases, with 11 bases sitting between them. CDR3 coding DNA: TGTGCCTGGAGGGTTCTGGCGGCAGATACGCAGTATTTT. It specifies CAWRVLAADTQYF.

The V and J genes are TRBV7-2 and TRBJ2-7; 7 nucleotides agree with TRBD2. With 1 base clipped from V and 3 bases from J, the junction kept 6 bases outside the gene matches. Germline assignment: CDR1 SGHTA and CDR2 FQGNSA. This CDR3 is 15 amino acids long. Here the CDR3 reads CASSLGGGFIYEQYF. The CDR3 region has the DNA TGTGCCAGCAGCTTAGGGGGGGGATTCATCTACGAGCAGTACTTC. Based on the CDR3 plus reference TRBV7-2 and TRBJ2-7, the full variable domain is GAGVSQSPSNKVTEKGKDVELRCDPISGHTALYWYRQSLGQGLEFLIYFQGNSAPDKSGLPSDRFSAERTGGSVSTLTIQRTQQEDSAVYLCASSLGGGFIYEQYFGPGTRLTVT.

The CDR3 nucleotides read TGTGCCAGCAGTTACTCGTGGTCCTACGAGCAGTACTTC. It translates to CASSYSWSYEQYF. V usage is TRBV6-5 and J usage is TRBJ2-7; D gene uncertain. The V end was cut by 0 bases, the J end by 1 base, with 4 bases between. Germline values: CDR1 MNHEY, CDR2 SVGAGI. The CDR3 covers 13 residues.

V and J are TRBV11-2 and TRBJ2-7; D is perhaps TRBD1 or TRBD2 (5 bases each). This CDR3 has 14 residues. From germline, CDR1 is SGHAT and CDR2 FQNNGV. Trimming took off 1 base at V and 4 bases at J, with 11 bases between the two ends. The CDR3 nucleotides are TGTGCCAGCAGCTTAGGTGTGGGGACGTACGAGCAGTACTTC. Its protein is CASSLGVGTYEQYF.

J is TRBJ1-1 and V is TRBV27; D not resolved. The CDR3 length is 13 residues. V lost 6 bases to trimming and J lost 1 base, with 9 bases between them. Per germline, CDR1 MNHEY and CDR2 SMNVEV (reference sequence). CDR3: CASSRSRNTEAFF. CDR3 bases: TGTGCCAGCAGCCGGAGTCGGAACACTGAAGCTTTCTTT.

J is TRBJ2-7 and V is TRBV12-3 or TRBV12-4; 11 bases agree with TRBD1. CDR3 length: 13 residues. Trimming at V came to 5 bases and at J to 7 bases, leaving 4 bases not matched to a gene. CDR3 sequence reads: CASSEDRGPEQYF. As DNA, the CDR3 is TGTGCCAGCAGTGAGGACAGGGGGCCGGAGCAGTACTTC.

The chain joins TRBV19 to TRBJ1-5; no clear D. V shed 6 bases and J shed 2 bases, with 5 bases lying between them. In germline, CDR1 is LNHDA, CDR2 SQIVND (reference sequence). The CDR3 extends over 12 amino acids. As DNA, the CDR3 is TGTGCCAGTAGGGTTGGCAATCAGCCCCAGCATTTT. Residues: CASRVGNQPQHF.

This rearrangement joins TRBV18 to TRBJ2-7; perhaps D is TRBD1 or TRBD2 (7 bases each). V was cut by 3 bases and J by 2 bases, with 14 bases left in between. This CDR3 spans 15 amino acids. The germline V gene encodes CDR1 KGHSH and CDR2 LQKENI. The CDR3 loop reads CASSPGQGGTYEQYF. CDR3 DNA sequence: TGTGCCAGCTCACCGGGGCAGGGGGGGACCTACGAGCAGTACTTC.

The CDR3, as DNA: TGTGCCAGCAGTTCCCTCCGGGAGCTGTTTTTT. It is translated as CASSSLRELFF. This chain links TRBV6-2 or TRBV6-3 with TRBJ2-2; D remains unclear. Germline V gene data show CDR1 as MNHEY and CDR2 as SVGEGT. Between the trimmed V and J ends, which lost 4 bases and 9 bases, there was a span of 6 bases. This CDR3 region has 11 residues.

The table lists this clone with a count of one. The rearrangement uses TRBV2 and TRBJ1-1; D gene ambiguous. V lost 7 bases, J lost 1 base, and 10 bases lay in between. This CDR3 spans 13 amino acids. Germline V gives CDR1 SNHLY, CDR2 FYNNEI. The CDR3 sequence is CASTLRPNTEAFF. The DNA of the CDR3 is TGTGCCAGCACCTTGCGTCCGAACACTGAAGCTTTCTTT.

V and J are TRBV7-8 and TRBJ2-7; D is unclear. This CDR3 has 14 amino acids. Germline values: CDR1 SGHVS, CDR2 FQNEAQ. V gave up 0 bases and J gave up 3 bases, with 9 bases separating them. CDR3 sequence reads: CASSLARNSYEQYF. The CDR3 DNA reads as TGTGCCAGCAGCTTAGCGCGTAACAGCTACGAGCAGTACTTC.

This chain connects TRBV6-2 or TRBV6-3 to TRBJ2-2; a weak D match, TRBD2 (6 bases). The CDR3 is 16 residues long. Trimming removed 0 bases from V and 2 bases from J, with 10 bases in between. From germline, CDR1 is MNHEY and CDR2 SVGEGT. This CDR3 is CASSYSWTTNTGELFF. CDR3 nucleotide sequence: TGTGCCAGCAGTTACTCGTGGACTACCAACACCGGGGAGCTGTTTTTT.

The V call is TRBV5-4, the J call TRBJ1-4; D is unresolved. The CDR3 loop spans 13 amino acids. V was shortened by 9 bases and J by 5 bases, with 14 bases between the two germline ends. Per the germline V gene, CDR1 is SGHNT and CDR2 is YYREEE (reference sequence). CDR3 sequence reads: CATSSTRNEKLFF. DNA for the CDR3: TGTGCCACCTCCTCGACCAGGAATGAAAAACTGTTTTTT.

The count of this clone is one. V and J are TRBV5-1 and TRBJ1-4; TRBD1 matches at 9 bases. Per germline, CDR1 SGHRS and CDR2 YFSETQ. The CDR3 runs 16 residues. V shed 4 bases and J 8 bases; nucleotides not matched to a gene: 12. The CDR3 DNA sequence: TGCGCCAGCAGCACGACGGGACAGGGAGGGGGAGAAAAACTGTTTTTT. This translates into CASSTTGQGGGEKLFF.

The chain employs TRBV4-1 and TRBJ1-5; D gene ambiguous. Germline V gene sequence: CDR1 MGHRA, CDR2 YSYEKL. This CDR3 contains 16 residues. V gave up 1 base and J gave up 0 bases, with 10 bases separating them. The CDR3 DNA is TGCGCCAGCAGCCAAGGGTCAGCGGATAGCAATCAGCCCCAGCATTTT. This translates into CASSQGSADSNQPQHF.

This clone occurred once. The chain employs TRBV5-1 and TRBJ2-1, with TRBD2 matching over 15 bases. This CDR3 is 15 amino acids long. The V gene's germline CDR1 is SGHRS and CDR2 YFSETQ. J lost 8 bases, V lost 5 bases, and 5 bases had no gene match. CDR3 DNA sequence: TGCGCCAGCAGAGGACTAGCGGGAGGGCCGGATGAGCAGTTCTTC. Protein product: CASRGLAGGPDEQFF. The variable domain in full, with the rest retrieved from reference TRBV5-1 and TRBJ2-1, is KAGVTQTPRYLIKTRGQQVTLSCSPISGHRSVSWYQQTPGQGLQFLFEYFSETQRNKGNFPGRFSGRQFSNSRSEMNVSTLELGDSALYLCASRGLAGGPDEQFFGPGTRLTVL.

This chain uses TRBV30 with TRBJ2-1, with 8 bases identical to TRBD2. Unmatched junction bases numbered 4, after V lost 0 bases and J lost 9 bases. This CDR3 has 13 residues. Germline values: CDR1 GTSNPN, CDR2 SVGIG (reference sequence). The CDR3 sequence is CAWSVAGEGEQFF. The DNA for the CDR3 is TGTGCCTGGAGTGTAGCGGGGGAGGGTGAGCAGTTCTTC. The whole variable domain, filled in from reference TRBV30 and TRBJ2-1, reads SQTIHQWPATLVQPVGSPLSLECTVEGTSNPNLYWYRQAAGRGLQLLFYSVGIGQISSEVPQNLSASRPQDRQFILSSKKLLLSDSGFYLCAWSVAGEGEQFFGPGTRLTVL.

A remark on this clone: The junction departs from germline at one end; a sequencing error may be responsible. V is TRBV5-4 and J is TRBJ2-1; 11 bases are a match to TRBD2. This CDR3 comprises 16 residues. CDR1 and CDR2 (germline): SGHNT, YYREEE (reference sequence). This CDR3 is CASSSLAGGNYNEQLF. CDR3 nucleotide sequence: TGTGCCAGCAGCTCCCTAGCGGGGGGCAACTACAATGAGCAGCTCTTC.

The chain recombines TRBV15 with TRBJ1-2, with TRBD1 matching over 7 bases. With V trimmed by 1 base and J by 6 bases, 2 bases remained unmatched. The CDR3 has 13 amino acids. Germline-derived CDR1 and CDR2 are LNHNV and YYDKDF (reference sequence). The CDR3 spells CATSRGQGDGYTF. In nucleotides, the CDR3 is TGTGCCACCAGCAGAGGGCAGGGGGATGGCTACACCTTC.

The CDR3 nucleotides read TGTGCCACCAGTGACCCGGGACTAGGCACAGATACGCAGTATTTT. It codes for CATSDPGLGTDTQYF. This chain links TRBV24-1 with TRBJ2-3; TRBD2 matches 8 bases. The ends lost 4 bases at V and 1 base at J; junction bases unmatched: 3. The CDR3 consists of 15 residues. Germline CDR1 KGHDR, CDR2 SFDVKD.

V gene TRBV5-1 combines with J gene TRBJ2-7; 12 bases are a match to TRBD1. The CDR3 is made up of 16 amino acids. The trim removed 0 bases at V and 2 bases at J, leaving 3 bases unmatched. In germline, CDR1 is SGHRS, CDR2 YFSETQ. The chain's CDR3 is CASSLEGQGAPYEQYF. The CDR3 nucleotides are TGCGCCAGCAGCTTGGAGGGACAGGGGGCTCCCTACGAGCAGTACTTC.

The chain joins TRBV6-5 to TRBJ2-7, with 13 positions matching TRBD2. CDR3 size: 14 residues. V lost 7 bases to trimming and J lost 6 bases; unmatched junction nucleotides: 6. The germline gives CDR1 MNHEY, CDR2 SVGAGI. Here the CDR3 DNA reads TGTGCCAGCATCCAACTAGCGGGGGGGCGCGAGCAGTACTTC. It specifies CASIQLAGGREQYF.